This T cell receptor beta chain was captured by sequencing in a study of sequential checkpoint blockade in melanoma. The treatment: randomized to nivolumab then ipilimumab (arm A) or the reverse (arm B). The CDR3 extends over 13 amino acids. V lost 7 bases and J 2 bases, leaving 11 bases between the germline ends. Clones were sequenced by immunoSEQ multiplex PCR, and TCRdb holds only the in-frame ones, with some missing. The table shows about 11,000 clones, with more than 25% occurring only once. The sequencing used tumor tissue (inferred from file names), collected from a patient given nivolumab and ipilimumab in sequence. The sequence came from a human donor with melanoma. This chain joins TRBV7-1 and TRBJ1-2; a possible D gene is TRBD1 (5 bases). TRBV7-1 is an open reading frame whose function is uncertain. The CDR3 coding sequence is TGTGCCAGCACCGGGTGGGGGAACTATGGCTACACCTTC. The encoded protein is CASTGWGNYGYTF.